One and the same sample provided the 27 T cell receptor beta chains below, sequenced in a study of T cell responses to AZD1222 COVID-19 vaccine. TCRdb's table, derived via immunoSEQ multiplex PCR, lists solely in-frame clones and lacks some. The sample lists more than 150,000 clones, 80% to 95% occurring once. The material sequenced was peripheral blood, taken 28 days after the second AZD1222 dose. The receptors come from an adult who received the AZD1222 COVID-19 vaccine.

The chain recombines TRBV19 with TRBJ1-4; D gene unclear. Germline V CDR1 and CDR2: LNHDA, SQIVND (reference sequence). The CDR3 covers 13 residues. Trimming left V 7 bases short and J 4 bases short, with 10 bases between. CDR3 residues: CASTGQNNEKLFF. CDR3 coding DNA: TGTGCCAGTACAGGCCAGAATAATGAAAAACTGTTTTTT.

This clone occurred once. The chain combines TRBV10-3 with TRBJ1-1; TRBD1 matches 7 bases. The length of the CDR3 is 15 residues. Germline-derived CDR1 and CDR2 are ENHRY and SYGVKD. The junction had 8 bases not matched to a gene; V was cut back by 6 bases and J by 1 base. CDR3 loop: CAIRDRSVGNTEAFF. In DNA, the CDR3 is TGTGCCATCAGGGACAGGTCGGTTGGGAACACTGAAGCTTTCTTT.

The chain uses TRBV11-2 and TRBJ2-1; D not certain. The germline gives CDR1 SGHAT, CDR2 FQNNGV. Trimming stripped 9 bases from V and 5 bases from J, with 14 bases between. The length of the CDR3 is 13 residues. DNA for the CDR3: TGTGCCAGTCCCCCGGGTCCTAACAATGAGCAGTTCTTC. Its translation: CASPPGPNNEQFF.

CDR3 residues: CASSVSGTGIVEQYF. CDR3 in DNA: TGTGCCAGCAGCGTTAGCGGGACAGGGATCGTCGAGCAGTACTTC. This chain connects TRBV9 to TRBJ2-7, with D perhaps matching TRBD1 (9 bases). This CDR3 is built from 15 residues. V was clipped by 2 bases and J by 6 bases, with 18 bases between them. CDR1 is SGDLS, CDR2 YYNGEE, per germline.

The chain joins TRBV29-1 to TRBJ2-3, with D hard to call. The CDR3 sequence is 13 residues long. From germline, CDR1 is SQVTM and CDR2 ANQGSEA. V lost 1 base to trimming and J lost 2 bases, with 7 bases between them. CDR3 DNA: TGCAGCGTTGAAGTTACAGCCACAGATACGCAGTATTTT. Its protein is CSVEVTATDTQYF.

CDR3 bases: TGTGCCAGCGGGGAGTCCGTCTACGAGCAGTACTTC. Its translation: CASGESVYEQYF. The chain combines TRBV2 with TRBJ2-7, with D possibly matching TRBD2 (5 bases). The CDR3 length is 12 residues. The germline CDR1 and CDR2 sequences are SNHLY and FYNNEI. Trimming took off 8 bases at V and 3 bases at J, with 11 bases between the two ends.

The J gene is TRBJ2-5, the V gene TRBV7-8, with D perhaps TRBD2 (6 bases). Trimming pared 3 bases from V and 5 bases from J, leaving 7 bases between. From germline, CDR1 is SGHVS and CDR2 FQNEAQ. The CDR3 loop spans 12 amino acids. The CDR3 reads CASSFLAETQYF. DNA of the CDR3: TGTGCCAGCAGCTTCCTAGCGGAGACCCAGTACTTC.

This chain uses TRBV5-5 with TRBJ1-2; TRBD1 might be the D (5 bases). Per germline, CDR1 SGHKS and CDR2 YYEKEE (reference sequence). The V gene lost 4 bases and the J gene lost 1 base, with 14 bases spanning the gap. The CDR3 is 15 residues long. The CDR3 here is CASSPGGFINYGYTF. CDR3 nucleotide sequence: TGTGCCAGCAGCCCCGGGGGGTTTATTAACTATGGCTACACCTTC.

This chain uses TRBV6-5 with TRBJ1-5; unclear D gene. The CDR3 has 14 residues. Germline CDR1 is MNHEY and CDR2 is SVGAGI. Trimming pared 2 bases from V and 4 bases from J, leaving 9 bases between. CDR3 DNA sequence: TGTGCCAGCAGTTACACCATTGGGAATCAGCCCCAGCATTTT. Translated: CASSYTIGNQPQHF.

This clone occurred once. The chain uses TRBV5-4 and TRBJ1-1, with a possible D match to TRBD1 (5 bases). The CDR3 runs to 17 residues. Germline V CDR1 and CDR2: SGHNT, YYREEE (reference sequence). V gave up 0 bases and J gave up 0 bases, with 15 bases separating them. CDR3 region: CASSLGGGTGLNTEAFF. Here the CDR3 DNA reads TGTGCCAGCAGCTTGGGGGGAGGAACAGGATTGAACACTGAAGCTTTCTTT.

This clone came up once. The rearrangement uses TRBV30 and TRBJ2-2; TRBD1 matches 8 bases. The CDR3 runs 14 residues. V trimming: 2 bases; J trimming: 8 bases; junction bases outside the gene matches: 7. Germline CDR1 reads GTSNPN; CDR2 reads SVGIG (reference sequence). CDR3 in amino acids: CAWSNQGAVGELFF. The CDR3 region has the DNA TGTGCCTGGAGTAATCAGGGGGCTGTTGGGGAGCTGTTTTTT.

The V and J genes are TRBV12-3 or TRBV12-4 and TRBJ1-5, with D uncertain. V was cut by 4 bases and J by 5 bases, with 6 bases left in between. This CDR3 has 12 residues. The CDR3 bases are TGTGCCAGCAGTTCCCGTGATCAGCCCCAGCATTTT. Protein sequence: CASSSRDQPQHF.

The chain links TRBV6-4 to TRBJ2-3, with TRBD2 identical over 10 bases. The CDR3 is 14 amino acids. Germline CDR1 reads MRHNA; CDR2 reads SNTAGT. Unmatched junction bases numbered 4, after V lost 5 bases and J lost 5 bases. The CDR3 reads CASSLSGGGDTQYF. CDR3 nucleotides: TGTGCCAGCAGTCTCAGCGGGGGGGGAGATACGCAGTATTTT.

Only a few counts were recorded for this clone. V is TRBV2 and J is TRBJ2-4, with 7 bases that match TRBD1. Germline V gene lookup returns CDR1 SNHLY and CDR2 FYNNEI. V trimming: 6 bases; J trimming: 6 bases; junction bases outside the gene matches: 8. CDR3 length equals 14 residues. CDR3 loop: CASRPMGQTNIQYF. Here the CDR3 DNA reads TGTGCCAGCAGACCGATGGGACAGACAAACATTCAGTACTTC.

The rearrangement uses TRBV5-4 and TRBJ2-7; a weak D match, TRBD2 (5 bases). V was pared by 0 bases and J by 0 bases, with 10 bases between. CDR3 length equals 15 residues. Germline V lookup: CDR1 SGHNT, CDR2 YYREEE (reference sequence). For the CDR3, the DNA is TGTGCCAGCAGCTTGGGGTTCGGGGACTCCTACGAGCAGTACTTC. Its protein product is CASSLGFGDSYEQYF.

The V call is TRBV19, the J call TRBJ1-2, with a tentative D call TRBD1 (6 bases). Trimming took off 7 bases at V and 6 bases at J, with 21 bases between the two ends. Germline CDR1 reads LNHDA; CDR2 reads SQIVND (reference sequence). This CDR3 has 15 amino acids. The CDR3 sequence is CASTPPGAGDDGYTF. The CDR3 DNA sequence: TGTGCCAGTACCCCCCCAGGGGCGGGGGACGATGGCTACACCTTC.

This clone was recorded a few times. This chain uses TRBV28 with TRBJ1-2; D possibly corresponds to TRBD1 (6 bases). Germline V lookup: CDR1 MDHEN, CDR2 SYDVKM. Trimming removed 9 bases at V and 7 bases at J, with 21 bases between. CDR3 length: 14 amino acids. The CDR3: CASTLAGRGSGYTF. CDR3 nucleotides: TGTGCCAGTACCCTCGCGGGCAGGGGAAGTGGCTACACCTTC.

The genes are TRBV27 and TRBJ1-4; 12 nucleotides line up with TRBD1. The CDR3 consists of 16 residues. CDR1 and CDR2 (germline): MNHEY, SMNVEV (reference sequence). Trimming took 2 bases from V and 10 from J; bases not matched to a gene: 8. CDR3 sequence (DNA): TGTGCCAGCAGTTTAAGTAAGGGGGACAGGGGGCGAAAACTGTTTTTT. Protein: CASSLSKGDRGRKLFF.

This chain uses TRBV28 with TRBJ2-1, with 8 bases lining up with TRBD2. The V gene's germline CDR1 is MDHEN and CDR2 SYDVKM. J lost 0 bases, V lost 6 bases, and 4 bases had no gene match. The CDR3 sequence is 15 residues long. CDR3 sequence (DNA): TGTGCCAGCAGCCTGGGACTAGGCTCCTACAATGAGCAGTTCTTC. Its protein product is CASSLGLGSYNEQFF.

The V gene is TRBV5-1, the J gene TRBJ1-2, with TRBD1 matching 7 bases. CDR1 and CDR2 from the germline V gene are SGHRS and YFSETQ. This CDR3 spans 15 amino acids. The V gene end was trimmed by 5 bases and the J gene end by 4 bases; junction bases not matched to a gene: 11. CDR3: CASRPGTALPYGYTF. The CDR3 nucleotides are TGCGCCAGCAGACCAGGGACAGCTCTCCCCTATGGCTACACCTTC.

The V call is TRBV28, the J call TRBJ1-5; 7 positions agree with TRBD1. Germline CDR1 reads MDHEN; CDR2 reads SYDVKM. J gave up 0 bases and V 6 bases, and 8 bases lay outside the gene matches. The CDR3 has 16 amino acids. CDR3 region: CASSKGTVYSNQPQHF. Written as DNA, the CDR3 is TGTGCCAGCAGCAAGGGGACAGTGTATAGCAATCAGCCCCAGCATTTT.

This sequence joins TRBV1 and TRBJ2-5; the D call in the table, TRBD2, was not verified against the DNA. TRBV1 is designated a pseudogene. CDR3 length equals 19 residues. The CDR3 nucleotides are TGCACCAGCAGCCCAATCACACCGCGGACTAGCGGAAATCAAGAGACCCAGTACTTC. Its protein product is CTSSPITPRTSGNQETQYF.

In DNA form, the CDR3 reads TGTGCCAGCGCTGACACTAGAGGTGAGCAGTTCTTC. Residues: CASADTRGEQFF. The chain employs TRBV5-4 and TRBJ2-1, with TRBD2 as a possible D gene (5 bases). Germline loops: CDR1 SGHNT, CDR2 YYREEE (reference sequence). Trimming removed 7 bases at V and 9 bases at J, with 14 bases between. There are 12 residues in the CDR3.

CDR3: CASRGTNSYNSPLHF. CDR3 sequence (DNA): TGTGCCAGCAGGGGTACTAACTCCTATAATTCACCCCTCCACTTT. This chain connects TRBV27 to TRBJ1-6; D is unresolved. CDR1 and CDR2 from the germline V gene are MNHEY and SMNVEV (reference sequence). V lost 6 bases and J lost 0, with 9 bases in between. The CDR3 is made up of 15 amino acids.

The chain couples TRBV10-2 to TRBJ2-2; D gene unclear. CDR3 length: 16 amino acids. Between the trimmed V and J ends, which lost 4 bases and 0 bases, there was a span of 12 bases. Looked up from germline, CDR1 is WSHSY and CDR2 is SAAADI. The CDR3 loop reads CASSGDAASNTGELFF. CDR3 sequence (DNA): TGCGCCAGCAGTGGAGATGCGGCCTCGAACACCGGGGAGCTGTTTTTT.

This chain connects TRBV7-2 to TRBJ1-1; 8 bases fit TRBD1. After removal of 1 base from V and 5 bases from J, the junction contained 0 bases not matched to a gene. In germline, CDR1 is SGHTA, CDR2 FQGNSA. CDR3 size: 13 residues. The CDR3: CASSLGTGTEAFF. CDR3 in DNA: TGTGCCAGCAGCTTAGGGACAGGGACTGAAGCTTTCTTT.

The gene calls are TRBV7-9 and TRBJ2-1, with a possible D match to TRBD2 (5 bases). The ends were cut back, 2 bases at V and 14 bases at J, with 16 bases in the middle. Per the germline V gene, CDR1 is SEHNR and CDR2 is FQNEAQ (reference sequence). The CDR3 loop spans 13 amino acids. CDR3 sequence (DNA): TGTGCCAGCAGCTTACAGTTCTACTACGGGGAGTTCTTC. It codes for CASSLQFYYGEFF.